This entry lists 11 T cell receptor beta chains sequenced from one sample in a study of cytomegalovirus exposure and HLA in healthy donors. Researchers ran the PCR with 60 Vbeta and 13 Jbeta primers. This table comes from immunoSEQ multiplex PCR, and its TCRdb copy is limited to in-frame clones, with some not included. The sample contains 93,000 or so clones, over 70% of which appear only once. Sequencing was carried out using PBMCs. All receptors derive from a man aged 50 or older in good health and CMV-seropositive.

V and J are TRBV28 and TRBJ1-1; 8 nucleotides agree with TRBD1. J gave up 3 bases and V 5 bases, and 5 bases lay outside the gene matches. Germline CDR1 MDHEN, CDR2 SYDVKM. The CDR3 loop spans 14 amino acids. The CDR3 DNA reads TGTGCCAGCAGTACGAACAGGGGGTACACTGAAGCTTTCTTT. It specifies CASSTNRGYTEAFF.

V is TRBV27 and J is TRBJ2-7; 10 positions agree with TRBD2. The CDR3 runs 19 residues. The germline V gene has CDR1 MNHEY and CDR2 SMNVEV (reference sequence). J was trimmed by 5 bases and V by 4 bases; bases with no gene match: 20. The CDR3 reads CASSWRNRERSGRGNEQYF. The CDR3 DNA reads TGTGCCAGCAGTTGGAGGAACAGGGAGAGGAGCGGGAGGGGCAACGAGCAGTACTTC.

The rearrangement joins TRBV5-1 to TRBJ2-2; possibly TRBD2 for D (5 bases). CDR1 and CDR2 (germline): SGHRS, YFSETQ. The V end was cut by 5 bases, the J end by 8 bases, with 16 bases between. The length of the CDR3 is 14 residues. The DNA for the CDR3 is TGCGCCAGCAGTTCGGACTGGGGTTCAGGGGAGCTGTTTTTT. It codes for CASSSDWGSGELFF. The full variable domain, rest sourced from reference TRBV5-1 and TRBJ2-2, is KAGVTQTPRYLIKTRGQQVTLSCSPISGHRSVSWYQQTPGQGLQFLFEYFSETQRNKGNFPGRFSGRQFSNSRSEMNVSTLELGDSALYLCASSSDWGSGELFFGEGSRLTVL.

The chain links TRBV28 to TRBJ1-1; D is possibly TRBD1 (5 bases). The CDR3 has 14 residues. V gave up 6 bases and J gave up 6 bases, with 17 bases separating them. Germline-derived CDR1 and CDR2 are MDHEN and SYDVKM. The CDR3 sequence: CASSPPDRPPEAFF. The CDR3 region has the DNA TGTGCCAGCAGCCCGCCAGACAGACCGCCTGAAGCTTTCTTT.

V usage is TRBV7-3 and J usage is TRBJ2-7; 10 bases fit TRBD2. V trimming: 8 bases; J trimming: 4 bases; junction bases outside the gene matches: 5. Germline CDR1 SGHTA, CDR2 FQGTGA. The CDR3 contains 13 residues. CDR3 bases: TGTGCCAGCGGTCAAGCGGGAGGGTACGAGCAGTACTTC. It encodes CASGQAGGYEQYF.

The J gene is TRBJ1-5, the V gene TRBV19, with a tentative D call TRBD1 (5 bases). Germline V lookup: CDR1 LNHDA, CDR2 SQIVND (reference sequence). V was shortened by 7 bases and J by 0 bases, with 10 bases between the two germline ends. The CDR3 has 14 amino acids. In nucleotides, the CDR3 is TGTGCCAGTACTCAGACAGCTAGCAATCAGCCCCAGCATTTT. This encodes CASTQTASNQPQHF.

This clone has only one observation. The CDR3 reads CSVSGTGSSYEQYF. In DNA form, the CDR3 reads TGCAGCGTTAGCGGGACAGGGAGCTCCTACGAGCAGTACTTC. The gene calls are TRBV29-1 and TRBJ2-7; TRBD1 agrees at 9 bases. The CDR3 has 14 residues. Germline lookup yields CDR1 SQVTM and CDR2 ANQGSEA. V was clipped by 5 bases and J by 0 bases; unmatched bases: 5.

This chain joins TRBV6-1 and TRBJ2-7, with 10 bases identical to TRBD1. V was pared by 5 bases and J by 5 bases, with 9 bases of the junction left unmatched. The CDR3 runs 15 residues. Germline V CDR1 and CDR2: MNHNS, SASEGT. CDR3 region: CASSRQGAGVNEQYF. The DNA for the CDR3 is TGTGCCAGCAGTCGACAGGGGGCTGGTGTCAACGAGCAGTACTTC.

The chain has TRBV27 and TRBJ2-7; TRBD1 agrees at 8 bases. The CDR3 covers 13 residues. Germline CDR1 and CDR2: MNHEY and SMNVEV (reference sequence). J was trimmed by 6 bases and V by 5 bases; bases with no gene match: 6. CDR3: CASSVGQGSEQYF. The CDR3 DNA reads TGTGCCAGCAGTGTAGGACAGGGCTCCGAGCAGTACTTC.

The CDR3 sequence: CASSLTSGRVGEQYF. The CDR3 bases are TGTGCCAGCAGTCTAACTAGCGGGAGGGTAGGCGAGCAGTACTTC. J is TRBJ2-5 and V is TRBV28, with TRBD2 identical over 13 bases. The J call may be mistaken, given a closer DNA end match to TRBJ2-7. There are 15 residues in the CDR3. The V gene's germline CDR1 is MDHEN and CDR2 SYDVKM.

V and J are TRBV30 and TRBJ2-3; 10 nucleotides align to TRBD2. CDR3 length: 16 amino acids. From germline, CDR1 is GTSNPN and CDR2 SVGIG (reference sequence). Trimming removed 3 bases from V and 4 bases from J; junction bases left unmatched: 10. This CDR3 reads CAWSVLGLAISDTQYF. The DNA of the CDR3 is TGTGCCTGGAGCGTACTGGGACTAGCGATCTCAGATACGCAGTATTTT.